This T cell receptor beta chain is drawn from a study of blood T cell repertoires in COVID-19. Across the study: COVID-19 samples, acute and convalescent, were from the United States, Italy and Spain.

The CDR3 length is 13 residues. Germline loops: CDR1 LGHDT, CDR2 YNNKEL (reference sequence). V shed 5 bases and J 5 bases; nucleotides not matched to a gene: 3. As handled by the study authors: For nucleated cells, counts were estimated from reference gene primer amplification. Profiled with immunoSEQ multiplex PCR; TCRdb holds only in-frame clones, not every one. V and J calls and clone size are those listed in that table; D and trimming were worked out from the DNA. This table holds a few hundred thousand clones, about nine tenths found once. This TCR came from a woman in her thirties with active or convalescent COVID-19. Source material: peripheral blood. The chain uses TRBV3-1 (or the pseudogene TRBV3-2) and TRBJ2-3; 8 positions agree with TRBD1. CDR3 region: CASSFRGQDTQYF. As DNA, the CDR3 is TGTGCCAGCAGCTTCAGGGGGCAAGATACGCAGTATTTT.